This TCR beta chain was recovered during a study of blood T cell repertoires in COVID-19. Across the whole study: Acute and convalescent COVID-19 specimens originated in the United States, Italy and Spain. The analysed material was cDNA or gDNA that came from T cells, B-cell-depleted T cells, or PBMCs.

Authors' processing steps: Reference gene primer amplification gave estimated nucleated cell counts. The data were produced by immunoSEQ multiplex PCR, yet TCRdb's version contains in-frame clones alone and is incomplete. V and J calls and clone size come straight from that table; D and trimming were deduced from the DNA. The sample includes 15,000 or so clones, approximately 87% of them seen just once. V shed 5 bases, J shed 6 bases, and the junction held 10 bases outside the gene matches. CDR3 size: 16 residues. The germline CDR1 and CDR2 sequences are SEHNR and FQNEAQ (reference sequence). The chain joins TRBV7-9 to TRBJ2-2, with 9 positions matching TRBD1. The receptor comes from a man between 40 and 49 years old with active or convalescent COVID-19. The specimen sequenced was peripheral blood. CDR3 DNA sequence: TGTGCCAGCAGCACCAGAGACAGGGGGGTCTCCGGGGAGCTGTTTTTT. Its protein is CASSTRDRGVSGELFF.